This T cell receptor beta chain comes out of a study of post-analysis software for immune sequencing data. Findings of the study overall: Controls' normalized Chao1 diversity significantly exceeded that of multiple sclerosis patients. With TRBV5-6, TRBV5-1 and TRBV20-1 included, about five TRBV segments were more frequent in patients than in controls. Those samples that were prepared in the same batch co-clustered strongly by F measure.

Built from TCR beta cDNA, the libraries had unique molecular identifiers in them. Around 460,000 cDNA molecules came from 1 to 10 million T cells. TCRdb re-called the PCR reads with MiXCR, one entry per CDR3 protein. The data hold just over 250,000 distinct CDR3 sequences, with just over 35% observed a single time. To note about this clonotype: Its antigen is undetermined.

The CDR3 covers 14 residues. CDR1 and CDR2 from the germline V gene are SNHLY and FYNNEI. V was shortened by 7 bases and J by 3 bases, with 16 bases between the two germline ends. The sample was blood. The chain uses TRBV2 and TRBJ2-7; D unresolved. The receptor was derived from a girl between 10 and 17 years old with multiple sclerosis. DNA for the CDR3: TGTGCCAGCACCGGTCAGGAACAACTCTACGAGCAGTACTTC. It encodes CASTGQEQLYEQYF.